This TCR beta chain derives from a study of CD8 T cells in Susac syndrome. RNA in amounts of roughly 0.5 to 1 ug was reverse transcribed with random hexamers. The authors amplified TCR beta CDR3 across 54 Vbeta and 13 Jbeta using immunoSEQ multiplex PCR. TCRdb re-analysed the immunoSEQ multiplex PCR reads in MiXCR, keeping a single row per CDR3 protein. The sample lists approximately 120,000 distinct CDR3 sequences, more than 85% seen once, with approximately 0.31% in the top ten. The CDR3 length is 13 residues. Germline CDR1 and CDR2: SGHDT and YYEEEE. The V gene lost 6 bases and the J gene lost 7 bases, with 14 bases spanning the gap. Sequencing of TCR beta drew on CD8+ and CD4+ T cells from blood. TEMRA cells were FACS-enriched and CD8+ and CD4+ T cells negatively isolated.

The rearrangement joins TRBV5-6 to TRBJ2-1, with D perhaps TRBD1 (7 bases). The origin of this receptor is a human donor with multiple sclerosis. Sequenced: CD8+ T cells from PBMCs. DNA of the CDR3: TGTGCCAGCAAGACAGGGAGGTTGAATGAGCAGTTCTTC. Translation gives CASKTGRLNEQFF.